The 3 T cell receptor beta chains reported below all come from one sample, sequenced in a study of T cell repertoires in cytomegalovirus infection. TCRdb recomputed calls from the reads with MiXCR, one row per CDR3 protein. Here the sample spans more than 650,000 distinct CDR3 sequences, about 40% being singletons. The specimen sequenced was PBMCs. The receptor source for this set is a human donor in good health (CMV status not recorded). Some clones in this sample may be carry-over from other donors' samples.

The J gene is TRBJ2-5, the V gene TRBV7-9; 8 bases match TRBD1. This CDR3 has 15 residues. The germline CDR1 and CDR2 sequences are SEHNR and FQNEAQ (reference sequence). The V gene end was trimmed by 8 bases and the J gene end by 2 bases; junction bases not matched to a gene: 10. CDR3 in amino acids: CASGSLQGVQETQYF. In DNA, the CDR3 is TGTGCCAGCGGCAGTTTACAGGGGGTTCAAGAGACCCAGTACTTC. Together with reference TRBV7-9 and TRBJ2-5, the CDR3 gives the full variable domain: DTGVSQNPRHKITKRGQNVTFRCDPISEHNRLYWYRQTLGQGPEFLTYFQNEAQLEKSRLLSDRFSAERPKGSFSTLEIQRTEQGDSAMYLCASGSLQGVQETQYFGPGTRLLVL.

The rearrangement joins TRBV5-6 to TRBJ2-1; 9 bases agree with TRBD1. Per the germline V gene, CDR1 is SGHDT and CDR2 is YYEEEE. The CDR3 extends over 13 amino acids. The V segment lost 5 bases and the J segment 6 bases; nucleotides outside the gene matches: 3. The CDR3 nucleotides read TGTGCCAGCAGAGGGACAGGGTTCAATGAGCAGTTCTTC. Amino acids: CASRGTGFNEQFF.

This clonotype has just a few counts. This chain joins TRBV19 and TRBJ2-7; D not resolved. This CDR3 contains 13 residues. Trimming pared 3 bases from V and 6 bases from J, leaving 12 bases between. The germline gives CDR1 LNHDA, CDR2 SQIVND (reference sequence). The CDR3 loop is CASSIGQIGEQYF. Here the CDR3 DNA reads TGTGCCAGTAGTATCGGTCAGATCGGCGAGCAGTACTTC.